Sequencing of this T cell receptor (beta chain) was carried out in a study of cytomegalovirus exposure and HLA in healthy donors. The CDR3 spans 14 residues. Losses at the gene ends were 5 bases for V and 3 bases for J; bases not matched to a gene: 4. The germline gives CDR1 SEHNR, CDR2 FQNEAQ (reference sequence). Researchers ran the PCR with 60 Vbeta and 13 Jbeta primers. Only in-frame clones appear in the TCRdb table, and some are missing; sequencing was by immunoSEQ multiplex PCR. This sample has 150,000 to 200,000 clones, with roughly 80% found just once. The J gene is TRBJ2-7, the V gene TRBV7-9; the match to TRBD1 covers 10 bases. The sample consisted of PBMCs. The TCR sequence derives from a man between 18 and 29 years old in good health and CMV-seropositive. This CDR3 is CASSPRDRGYEQYF. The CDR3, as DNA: TGTGCCAGCAGCCCCCGGGACAGGGGCTACGAGCAGTACTTC.